The clone carrying this TCR beta chain was recorded only once. The antigen remains undetermined. TCRdb fed the 5' RACE reads into MiXCR, producing one record per CDR3 protein. There are a few hundred thousand distinct CDR3 sequences in the sample; about 20% occur only once, and under 4% lies in the top ten. These data belong to a study of CD8 T cells in ankylosing spondylitis. General study findings and limits: Reportedly, disease-linked clones are significantly enriched in ankylosing spondylitis patients' matched synovial fluid. Some motif variants had been reported before (in reactive arthritis synovial fluid and blood). Fewer than ten highly homologous variants made up a TCR beta motif, and this motif appeared characteristic of ankylosing spondylitis blood.

Germline values: CDR1 GTSNPN, CDR2 SVGIG (reference sequence). The CDR3 runs to 15 residues. The V segment lost 0 bases and the J segment 6 bases; nucleotides outside the gene matches: 7. The rearrangement links TRBV30 to TRBJ2-1; 8 positions match TRBD2. The sequence was collected from a female donor with ankylosing spondylitis or in good health (not recorded which). The sample was blood, either unsorted or a sorted T cell fraction (not recorded which). This CDR3 reads CAWSVKAGVGNEQFF. CDR3 DNA: TGTGCCTGGAGTGTAAAAGCGGGGGTCGGCAATGAGCAGTTCTTC.